This T cell receptor beta chain is drawn from a study of blood T cell repertoires in COVID-19 (dated by TCRdb to the early 2020s). Looking at the study overall: The collaborator samples originated in the United States, Italy and Spain and spanned the acute and convalescent phases of COVID-19. The material from the prospective study consisted of cDNA or gDNA derived from T cells, B-cell-depleted T cells, or PBMCs. Subjects who had been exposed to COVID-19, were actively infected with it, or had recovered from it provided the deeply sampled blood TCRbeta repertoires that made up the dataset. The repertoires were released in a freely available public database meant as a resource for research on the immune response to SARS-CoV-2. The samples were drawn from the first 160 participants of the ongoing ImmuneRACE study and from over 950 subjects provided by 6 global collaborators. A de-identified subject ID, COVID-19 status, age in years and sex were almost always included in the sample metadata. Where HLA class I and class II types were available, the types were taken from metadata supplied by the sample provider, not from assay-based typing. Broader findings and caveats from the paper: Clinical and demographic metadata were provided uncurated, with the amount varying by source and participant.

TCRbeta CDR3 regions were amplified from genomic DNA by means of the immunoSEQ Assay, a bias-controlled multiplex PCR. The authors' analysis ran thus. The number of nucleated cells in each sample was estimated from the amplification of reference gene primers within the assay. Sequence reads were collapsed and filtered to measure the absolute abundance of every unique TCRbeta CDR3 rearrangement. Productive Simpson clonality was computed per sample as the square root of Simpson's diversity index over productive rearrangements. Imported from immuneACCESS, the table was reduced by TCRdb to in-frame sequences with V and J called. These copies leave out some clones; in studies compared against another copy, an unresolved V gene accounts for under half, and the cause of the remainder is not known. That table furnishes V, J and clone size, whereas the DNA furnished D and trimming. A total of some 450,000 clones appear in this sample, around 89% of them only once. Together, the top ten hold around 12% of the sample.

Based on the germline V gene (reference sequence), the CDR1 and CDR2 sequences are MNHNY and SVGAGI. A distance of 12 bases separates the germline ends of V and J, which lose 8 bases and 1 base respectively. Including cysteine and phenylalanine, the CDR3 has 13 amino acids. The kept DNA is CDR3 alone, 39 bases in frame from the first base. On this clone: What antigen it recognizes has not been identified. It has no much larger one-base neighbor in the sample; base qualities were not kept.

At one collaborating source in Seattle, patients were enrolled during active infection and were followed longitudinally through the course of disease. Collaborating institutions collected whole blood in K2EDTA tubes following their own protocols. For TCRbeta analysis, collaborators shipped samples in one of three forms: frozen whole blood, isolated PBMCs, or DNA extracted from either of those sample types. The specimen sequenced was peripheral blood. Rearrangement joined TRBV6-6 to TRBJ2-7, with TRBD2 perhaps the D gene, on 6 matching bases. This receptor was obtained from a woman aged 45-60 years with COVID-19, enrolled during active disease. The CDR3 in this case is CASSNSGSYEQYF. In nucleotide form, the sequence is TGTGCCAGCTCTAACAGCGGGTCCTACGAGCAGTACTTC.